The 21 T cell receptor beta chains reported below all come from one sample, sequenced in a study of T cell responses to AZD1222 COVID-19 vaccine. TCRdb's table, derived via immunoSEQ multiplex PCR, lists solely in-frame clones and lacks some. The sample contains over 110,000 clones, approximately 90% of which appear only once. The material sequenced was peripheral blood, taken 28 days after the second AZD1222 dose. The receptors come from an adult who received the AZD1222 COVID-19 vaccine.

CDR3 DNA: TGTGCCAGCAGCTTCGCGACAGGGGGTGAAAAACTGTTTTTT. Protein sequence: CASSFATGGEKLFF. The V call is TRBV7-9, the J call TRBJ1-4, with 9 nucleotides matching TRBD1. The V gene's germline CDR1 is SEHNR and CDR2 FQNEAQ (reference sequence). The V gene end was trimmed by 3 bases and the J gene end by 7 bases; junction bases not matched to a gene: 3. The CDR3 is 14 residues long.

This chain joins TRBV19 and TRBJ1-1, with D perhaps TRBD1 (5 bases). CDR1 and CDR2 (germline): LNHDA, SQIVND (reference sequence). V was trimmed by 5 bases and J by 2 bases, leaving 9 bases between them. The CDR3 has 13 amino acids. The CDR3 DNA sequence: TGTGCCAGTAGTGTGACAGTAAACACTGAAGCTTTCTTT. This gives the protein CASSVTVNTEAFF.

The count of this clone is one. The rearrangement uses TRBV4-1 and TRBJ1-2, with D perhaps matching TRBD1 (6 bases). The CDR3 is made up of 15 amino acids. Looked up from germline, CDR1 is MGHRA and CDR2 is YSYEKL. Trimming took 1 base from V and 6 from J, leaving 15 bases between them. In DNA, the CDR3 is TGCGCCAGCAGCCAAGGCAGACAGGATGCACATGGCTACACCTTC. The encoded protein is CASSQGRQDAHGYTF.

The V and J genes are TRBV28 and TRBJ2-4; 9 bases fit TRBD1. CDR1 and CDR2 from the germline V gene are MDHEN and SYDVKM. V shed 5 bases and J 7 bases; nucleotides not matched to a gene: 15. The CDR3 loop spans 17 amino acids. The CDR3 reads CASSTGQGPKGGNIQYF. The CDR3 DNA sequence: TGTGCCAGCAGTACAGGACAGGGGCCGAAGGGGGGGAACATTCAGTACTTC.

This rearrangement joins TRBV20-1 to TRBJ2-1; a weak D match, TRBD1 (6 bases). CDR3 size: 14 residues. Germline V lookup: CDR1 DFQATT, CDR2 SNEGSKA (reference sequence). Trimming took 3 bases from V and 12 from J, leaving 21 bases between them. CDR3 in amino acids: CSASRPGTIGRQFF. CDR3 coding DNA: TGCAGTGCTAGTCGACCCGGGACAATTGGTCGGCAGTTCTTC.

The CDR3 loop reads CASRGRDTEAFF. In DNA, the CDR3 is TGTGCCAGCAGGGGACGGGACACTGAAGCTTTCTTT. J is TRBJ1-1 and V is TRBV12-3 or TRBV12-4, with D perhaps TRBD1 (5 bases). This CDR3 spans 12 amino acids. With 6 bases removed from V and 3 bases from J, the gap between germline ends came to 8 bases.

The chain joins TRBV7-9 to TRBJ1-5, with unresolved D. CDR3 length: 13 residues. Trimming removed 3 bases from V and 6 bases from J, with 9 bases in between. Germline CDR1 reads SEHNR; CDR2 reads FQNEAQ (reference sequence). The CDR3 spells CASSLGVGQPQHF. CDR3 coding DNA: TGTGCCAGCAGCTTGGGTGTAGGTCAGCCCCAGCATTTT.

This clone was counted a single time. The rearrangement uses TRBV30 and TRBJ1-1, with 7 bases that match TRBD1. The CDR3 is 13 amino acids. Germline CDR1 reads GTSNPN; CDR2 reads SVGIG (reference sequence). J gave up 8 bases and V 0 bases, and 6 bases lay outside the gene matches. The CDR3: CAWSVETDREAFF. In DNA, the CDR3 is TGTGCCTGGAGTGTTGAGACGGACAGGGAAGCTTTCTTT.

This chain joins TRBV20-1 and TRBJ1-1; TRBD1 matches 9 bases. The CDR3 has 14 residues. CDR1 is DFQATT, CDR2 SNEGSKA, per germline (reference sequence). The ends lost 3 bases at V and 10 bases at J; junction bases unmatched: 12. The CDR3 sequence: CSASPWRQGEGAFF. The CDR3 DNA follows: TGCAGTGCTAGTCCCTGGAGACAGGGGGAAGGAGCTTTCTTT.

V usage is TRBV29-1 and J usage is TRBJ2-6; the D gene is possibly TRBD1 (7 bases). The CDR3 covers 17 residues. The V gene's germline CDR1 is SQVTM and CDR2 ANQGSEA. V was cut by 6 bases and J by 0 bases, with 18 bases left in between. The CDR3 bases are TGCAGCGTGTACGCGGGACAGATCTACTCTGGGGCCAACGTCCTGACTTTC. Amino acid sequence: CSVYAGQIYSGANVLTF.

This chain connects TRBV16 to TRBJ2-1, with 9 bases lining up with TRBD1. The CDR3 consists of 15 residues. V trimming: 5 bases; J trimming: 9 bases; junction bases outside the gene matches: 11. The germline CDR1 and CDR2 sequences are KGHSY and FQNENV. DNA for the CDR3: TGTGCCAGCAGCTCCGGGGACAGGGATTTAGGTGAGCAGTTCTTC. Its translation: CASSSGDRDLGEQFF. The variable domain in full, with the rest retrieved from reference TRBV16 and TRBJ2-1, is GEEVAQTPKHLVRGEGQKAKLYCAPIKGHSYVFWYQQVLKNEFKFLISFQNENVFDETGMPKERFSAKCLPNSPCSLEIQATKLEDSAVYFCASSSGDRDLGEQFFGPGTRLTVL.

The genes are TRBV19 and TRBJ1-4, with TRBD1 matching 10 bases. The CDR3 is made up of 13 amino acids. Losses at the gene ends were 10 bases for V and 6 bases for J; bases not matched to a gene: 5. Germline CDR1 reads LNHDA; CDR2 reads SQIVND (reference sequence). The CDR3 DNA reads as TGTGCCACCACGGGACAGGGGTATGAAAAACTGTTTTTT. It encodes CATTGQGYEKLFF. The full variable domain, rest sourced from reference TRBV19 and TRBJ1-4, is DGGITQSPKYLFRKEGQNVTLSCEQNLNHDAMYWYRQDPGQGLRLIYYSQIVNDFQKGDIAEGYSVSREKKESFPLTVTSAQKNPTAFYLCATTGQGYEKLFFGSGTQLSVL.

This clone was recorded only once. V gene TRBV5-4 combines with J gene TRBJ2-5; 9 bases are a match to TRBD1. Germline lookup yields CDR1 SGHNT and CDR2 YYREEE (reference sequence). V lost 3 bases, J lost 4 bases, and 7 bases stayed unmatched. This CDR3 spans 15 amino acids. The CDR3 nucleotides read TGTGCCAGCAGCTCTAAACAGGGGGCGAGAGAGACCCAGTACTTC. Translation: CASSSKQGARETQYF.

J is TRBJ2-1 and V is TRBV11-2; TRBD2 matches 11 bases. The CDR3 sequence is 17 residues long. CDR1 and CDR2 from the germline V gene are SGHAT and FQNNGV. With V trimmed by 5 bases and J by 1 base, 7 bases remained unmatched. DNA of the CDR3: TGTGCCAGCAGCATTCCGGGACTAGCGGCATCCTACAATGAGCAGTTCTTC. As protein: CASSIPGLAASYNEQFF.

V usage is TRBV6-2 or TRBV6-3 and J usage is TRBJ1-5; D might be TRBD1 (5 bases). This CDR3 contains 15 residues. Between the trimmed V and J ends, which lost 7 bases and 2 bases, there was a span of 15 bases. Germline V gene sequence: CDR1 MNHEY, CDR2 SVGEGT. CDR3 amino acids: CASTPRRGGNQPQHF. CDR3 DNA: TGTGCCAGCACCCCAAGGCGAGGGGGCAATCAGCCCCAGCATTTT.

This clone was observed a few times. The chain recombines TRBV5-8 with TRBJ2-5; D is ambiguous. CDR1 and CDR2 (germline): SGHTS, YDEGEE. The V end lost 4 bases, the J end lost 4 bases, and 8 bases lay between the germline ends. This CDR3 has 12 residues. The CDR3 DNA follows: TGTGCCAGCAGCCGCCTGGTAGAGACCCAGTACTTC. Its translation is CASSRLVETQYF.

This clone was observed a single time. The gene calls are TRBV6-5 and TRBJ1-1; D remains ambiguous. Trimming pared 5 bases from V and 3 bases from J, leaving 10 bases between. The germline CDR1 and CDR2 sequences are MNHEY and SVGAGI. This CDR3 has 13 amino acids. This CDR3 is CASSPLPHTEAFF. CDR3 nucleotide sequence: TGTGCCAGCAGTCCCCTACCACACACTGAAGCTTTCTTT.

This clone was counted a single time. The chain combines TRBV7-8 with TRBJ2-1, with unresolved D. V was pared by 1 base and J by 2 bases, with 6 bases between. There are 14 residues in the CDR3. Germline V gives CDR1 SGHVS, CDR2 FQNEAQ. CDR3 bases: TGTGCCAGCAGCTTAGGGCTAGCCTACAATGAGCAGTTCTTC. This translates into CASSLGLAYNEQFF.

J is TRBJ1-2 and V is TRBV5-4; no reliable D call. CDR1 is SGHNT, CDR2 YYREEE, per germline (reference sequence). The germline V and J ends were trimmed by 3 bases and 4 bases, with 13 bases remaining between them. The CDR3 contains 14 residues. CDR3 sequence reads: CASSSESASYGYTF. The CDR3 coding sequence is TGTGCCAGCAGCTCGGAATCAGCCTCCTATGGCTACACCTTC.

In its sample, this clone was seen once. The chain couples TRBV4-1 to TRBJ1-1; TRBD1 might be the D (6 bases). Germline loops: CDR1 MGHRA, CDR2 YSYEKL. V lost 4 bases and J 8 bases, leaving 11 bases between the germline ends. This CDR3 is built from 12 residues. The CDR3 spells CASSPGGPEAFF. CDR3 nucleotides: TGCGCCAGCAGCCCTGGGGGGCCCGAAGCTTTCTTT.

V gene TRBV7-2 combines with J gene TRBJ2-2; 8 bases align to TRBD1. The trim removed 5 bases at V and 4 bases at J, leaving 6 bases unmatched. The CDR3 loop spans 15 amino acids. Germline lookup yields CDR1 SGHTA and CDR2 FQGNSA. The CDR3 loop is CASSAGQGFTGELFF. Here the CDR3 DNA reads TGTGCCAGCAGCGCCGGACAGGGATTCACCGGGGAGCTGTTTTTT.